This T cell receptor beta chain originates from a study of Ad26.COV2.S vaccination and SARS-CoV-2 variants. Study overall: By the intramuscular route, Ad26.COV2.S was given once, or twice 56 days apart.

Sequenced by immunoSEQ multiplex PCR; TCRdb stores in-frame clones only, minus some. In the table there are about 390,000 clones, around 92% of which are singletons. The treatment was: about 20 received Ad26.COV2.S at low or high dose, single or two shots; about five received placebo; per-sample allocation not given. Day 63 following the first vaccine or placebo injection was when the samples were taken. This vaccine is an Ad26 vector that expresses the Wuhan-strain SARS-CoV-2 spike. The TCR originated in a person between 18 and 65 years old who received the Ad26.COV2.S COVID-19 vaccine or a placebo. Sample: peripheral blood, taken in a trial of Ad26.COV2.S vaccine versus placebo.

The CDR3, as DNA: TGCGCCAGCAGCTTGGGGACAGGAACCTATGGCTACACCTTC. Translated, it gives CASSLGTGTYGYTF. This chain links TRBV5-1 with TRBJ1-2; TRBD1 agrees at 7 bases. CDR3 length: 14 residues. CDR1 is SGHRS, CDR2 YFSETQ, per germline. Trimming took 0 bases from V and 4 from J; bases not matched to a gene: 3.